Detailed here is one T cell receptor (beta chain). Its antigen is undetermined. These data originate in a study of early T cells in non-severe SARS-CoV-2 infection. Whole-study context: Chains from this unsorted whole-blood bulk RNA could not be paired.

Study-wide results and limits: Anti-spike CD8 specificities were favored by VDJdb matching, whose results missed private and CD4 specificities.

Molecules of cDNA were individually given unique molecular identifiers that were attached to them. TCRdb recomputed calls from the 5' RACE reads with MiXCR, one row per CDR3 protein. The sample holds about 60,000 distinct CDR3 sequences, 10% to 15% seen once. V lost 3 bases and J 3 bases, leaving 10 bases between the germline ends. Germline V lookup: CDR1 SGDLS, CDR2 YYNGEE. CDR3 length: 13 residues. Sequenced input: whole blood. This sequence originates from an adult who was a healthcare worker with PCR-confirmed SARS-CoV-2 infection or an uninfected control (not recorded which). The chain recombines TRBV9 with TRBJ2-7; tentative D call: TRBD1 (6 bases). The CDR3 coding sequence is TGTGCCAGCAGCGGGCAGGGGAGCTACGAGCAGTACTTC. Its translation: CASSGQGSYEQYF. Variable domain in full (rest from reference TRBV9 and TRBJ2-7): DSGVTQTPKHLITATGQRVTLRCSPRSGDLSVYWYQQSLDQGLQFLIQYYNGEERAKGNILERFSAQQFPDLHSELNLSSLELGDSALYFCASSGQGSYEQYFGPGTRLTVT.